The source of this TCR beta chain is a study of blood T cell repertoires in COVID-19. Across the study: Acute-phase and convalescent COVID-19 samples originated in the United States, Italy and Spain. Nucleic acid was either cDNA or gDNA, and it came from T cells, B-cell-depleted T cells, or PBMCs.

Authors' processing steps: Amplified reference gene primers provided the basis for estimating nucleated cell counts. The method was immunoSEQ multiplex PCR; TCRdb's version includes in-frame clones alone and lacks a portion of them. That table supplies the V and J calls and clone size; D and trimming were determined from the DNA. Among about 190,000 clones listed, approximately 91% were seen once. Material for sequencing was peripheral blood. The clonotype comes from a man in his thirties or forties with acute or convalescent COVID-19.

The CDR3 DNA follows: TGTGCCAGCTCACTTCAGGGCTTAAGTGATGGCTACACCTTC. Translated: CASSLQGLSDGYTF. The rearrangement joins TRBV18 to TRBJ1-2; a weak D match, TRBD1 (5 bases). The CDR3 consists of 14 residues. Trimming pared 4 bases from V and 6 bases from J, leaving 15 bases between. Germline V gene sequence: CDR1 KGHSH, CDR2 LQKENI. The variable domain in full, with the rest retrieved from reference TRBV18 and TRBJ1-2, is NAGVMQNPRHLVRRRGQEARLRCSPMKGHSHVYWYRQLPEEGLKFMVYLQKENIIDESGMPKERFSAEFPKEGPSILRIQQVVRGDSAAYFCASSLQGLSDGYTFGSGTRLTVV.